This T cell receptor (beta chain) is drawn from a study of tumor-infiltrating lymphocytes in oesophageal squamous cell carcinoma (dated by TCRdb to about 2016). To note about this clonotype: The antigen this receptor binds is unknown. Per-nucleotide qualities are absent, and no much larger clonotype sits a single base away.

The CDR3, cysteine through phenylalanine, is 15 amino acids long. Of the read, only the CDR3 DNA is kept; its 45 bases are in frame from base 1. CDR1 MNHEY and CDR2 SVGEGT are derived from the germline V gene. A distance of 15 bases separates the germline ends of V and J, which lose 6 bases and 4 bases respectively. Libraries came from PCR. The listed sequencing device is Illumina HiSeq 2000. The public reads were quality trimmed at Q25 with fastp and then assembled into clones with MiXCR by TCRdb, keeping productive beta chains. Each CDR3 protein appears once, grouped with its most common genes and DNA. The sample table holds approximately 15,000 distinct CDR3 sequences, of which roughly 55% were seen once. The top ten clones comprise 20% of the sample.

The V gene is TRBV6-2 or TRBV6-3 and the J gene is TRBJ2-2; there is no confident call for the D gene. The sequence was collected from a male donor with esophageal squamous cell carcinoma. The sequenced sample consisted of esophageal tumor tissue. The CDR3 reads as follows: CASRGILFVTGELFF. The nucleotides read TGTGCCAGCAGGGGGATCCTCTTTGTCACCGGGGAGCTGTTTTTT.